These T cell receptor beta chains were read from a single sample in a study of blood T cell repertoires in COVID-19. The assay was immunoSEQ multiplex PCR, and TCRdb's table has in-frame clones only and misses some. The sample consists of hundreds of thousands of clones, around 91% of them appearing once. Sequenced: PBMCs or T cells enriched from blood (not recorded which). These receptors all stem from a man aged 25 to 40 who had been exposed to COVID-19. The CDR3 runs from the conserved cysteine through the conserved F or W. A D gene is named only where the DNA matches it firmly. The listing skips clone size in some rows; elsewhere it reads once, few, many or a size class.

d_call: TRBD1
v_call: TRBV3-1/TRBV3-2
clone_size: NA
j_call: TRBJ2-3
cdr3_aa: CASSVRGGTGADTQYF
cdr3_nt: TGTGCCAGCAGCGTGCGCGGTGGGACAGGGGCAGATACGCAGTATTTT

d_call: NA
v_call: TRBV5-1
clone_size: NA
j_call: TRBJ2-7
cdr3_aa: CASIGLDFPYEQYF
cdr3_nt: TGCGCCAGCATTGGACTGGACTTTCCCTACGAGCAGTACTTC

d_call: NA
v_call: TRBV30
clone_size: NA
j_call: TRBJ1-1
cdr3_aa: CAWSLRVLEAFF
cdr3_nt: TGTGCCTGGAGTCTCAGGGTTTTGGAAGCTTTCTTT

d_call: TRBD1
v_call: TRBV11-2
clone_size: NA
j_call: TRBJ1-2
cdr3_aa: CASSPEDRAFYGYTF
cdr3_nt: TGTGCCAGCAGTCCAGAGGACAGGGCCTTCTATGGCTACACCTTC

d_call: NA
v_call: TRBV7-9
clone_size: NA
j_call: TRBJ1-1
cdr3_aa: CASSLEWATEAFF
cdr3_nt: TGTGCCAGCAGCTTAGAATGGGCCACTGAAGCTTTCTTT

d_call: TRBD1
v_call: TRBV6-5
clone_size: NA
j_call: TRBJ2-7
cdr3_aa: CASSFAGTEYEQYF
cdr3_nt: TGTGCCAGCAGTTTCGCCGGGACAGAGTACGAGCAGTACTTC

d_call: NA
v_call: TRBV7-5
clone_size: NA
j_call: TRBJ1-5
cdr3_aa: CVSVIKRGRGSNQPQHF
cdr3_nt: TGTGTCAGCGTAATTAAAAGGGGCAGGGGAAGCAATCAGCCCCAGCATTTT

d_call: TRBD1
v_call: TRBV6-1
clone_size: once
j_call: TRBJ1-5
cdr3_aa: CASSEPRTGARQPQHF
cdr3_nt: TGTGCCAGCAGTGAACCAAGGACAGGGGCCAGGCAGCCCCAGCATTTT

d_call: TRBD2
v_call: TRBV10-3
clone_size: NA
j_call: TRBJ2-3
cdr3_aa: CAISGGGASTDTQYF
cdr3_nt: TGTGCCATCAGTGGCGGGGGAGCCAGCACAGATACGCAGTATTTT

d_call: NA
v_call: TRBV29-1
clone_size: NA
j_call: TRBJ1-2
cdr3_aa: CSAPEGQGRDYGYTF
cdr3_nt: TGCAGCGCCCCGGAGGGTCAGGGCAGGGACTATGGCTACACCTTC

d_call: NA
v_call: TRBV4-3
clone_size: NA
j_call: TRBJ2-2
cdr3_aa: CASSPGGLNTGELFF
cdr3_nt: TGCGCCAGCAGCCCGGGGGGCCTGAACACCGGGGAGCTGTTTTTT

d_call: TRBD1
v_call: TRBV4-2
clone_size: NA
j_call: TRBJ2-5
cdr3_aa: CASSQENGQGAAETQYF
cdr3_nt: TGTGCCAGCAGCCAAGAGAATGGGCAGGGGGCGGCGGAGACCCAGTACTTC

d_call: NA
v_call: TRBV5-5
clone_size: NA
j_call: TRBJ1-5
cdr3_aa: CASSLVAGVVDQPQHF
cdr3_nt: TGTGCCAGCAGCTTGGTTGCAGGGGTCGTCGATCAGCCCCAGCATTTT

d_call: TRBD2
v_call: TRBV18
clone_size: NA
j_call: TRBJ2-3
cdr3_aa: CASSPLSGGAAGVTQYF
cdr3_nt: TGTGCCAGCTCACCTCTCTCCGGGGGGGCTGCGGGTGTTACGCAGTATTTT

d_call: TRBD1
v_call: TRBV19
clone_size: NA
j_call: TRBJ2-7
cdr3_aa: CASSIGDSSYEQYF
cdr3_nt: TGTGCCAGTAGTATAGGGGACAGCTCCTACGAGCAGTACTTC

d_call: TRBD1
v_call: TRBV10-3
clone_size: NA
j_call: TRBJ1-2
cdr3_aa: CAISFGTGGWSTF
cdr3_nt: TGTGCCATCAGCTTCGGGACAGGGGGTTGGAGCACCTTC

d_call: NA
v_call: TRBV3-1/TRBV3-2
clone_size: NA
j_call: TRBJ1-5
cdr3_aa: CASSQDREGQPQHF
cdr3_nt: TGTGCCAGCAGCCAAGACAGGGAGGGTCAGCCCCAGCATTTT

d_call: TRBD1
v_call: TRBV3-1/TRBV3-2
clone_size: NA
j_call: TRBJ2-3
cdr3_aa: CASSTFRTGEADTQYF
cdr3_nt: TGTGCCAGCAGCACGTTCCGGACAGGGGAAGCAGATACGCAGTATTTT

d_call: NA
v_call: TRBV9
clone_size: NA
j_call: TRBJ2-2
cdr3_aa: CASSPWGQNTGELFF
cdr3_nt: TGTGCCAGCAGCCCATGGGGACAGAACACCGGGGAGCTGTTTTTT

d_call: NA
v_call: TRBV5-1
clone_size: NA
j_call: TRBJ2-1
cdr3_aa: CASSLIRGGNEQFF
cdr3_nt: TGCGCCAGCAGCTTGATCAGGGGTGGCAATGAGCAGTTCTTC

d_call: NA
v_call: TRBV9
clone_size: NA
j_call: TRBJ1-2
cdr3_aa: CASSVGGSNYGYTF
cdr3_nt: TGTGCCAGCAGCGTAGGGGGCTCGAACTATGGCTACACCTTC

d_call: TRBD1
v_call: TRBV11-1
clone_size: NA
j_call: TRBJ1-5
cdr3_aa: CASSRDRGQPQHF
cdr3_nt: TGTGCCAGCAGCAGGGACAGGGGTCAGCCCCAGCATTTT

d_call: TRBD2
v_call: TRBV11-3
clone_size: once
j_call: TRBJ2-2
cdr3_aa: CASSYGTSGELTGELFF
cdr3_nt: TGTGCCAGCAGCTACGGGACTAGCGGGGAGTTAACCGGGGAGCTGTTTTTT

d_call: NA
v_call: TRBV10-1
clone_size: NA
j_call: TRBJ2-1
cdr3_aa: CASSLGDRPYNEQFF
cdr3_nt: TGCGCCAGCAGTTTAGGGGATCGGCCTTACAATGAGCAGTTCTTC

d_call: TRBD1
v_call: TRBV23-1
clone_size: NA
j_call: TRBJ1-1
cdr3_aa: CASSQGQGTTEAFF
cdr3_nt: TGCGCCAGCAGTCAAGGACAGGGGACCACTGAAGCTTTCTTT

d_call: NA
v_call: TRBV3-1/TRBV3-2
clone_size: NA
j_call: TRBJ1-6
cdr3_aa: CASTGRVENSPLHF
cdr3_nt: TGTGCCAGCACGGGCAGGGTGGAGAATTCACCCCTCCACTTT

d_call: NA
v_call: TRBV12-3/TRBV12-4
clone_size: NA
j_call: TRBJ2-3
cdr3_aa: CASTSTDTQYF
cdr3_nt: TGTGCCAGCACCTCCACAGATACGCAGTATTTT

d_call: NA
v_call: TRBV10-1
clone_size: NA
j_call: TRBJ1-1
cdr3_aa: CASSDGDKSF
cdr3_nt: TGCGCCAGCAGTGATGGGGACAAGTCATTT

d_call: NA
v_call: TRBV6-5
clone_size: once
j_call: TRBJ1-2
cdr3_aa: CASSYSTAGPNYGYTF
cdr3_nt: TGTGCCAGCAGTTACTCTACGGCAGGCCCCAACTATGGCTACACCTTC

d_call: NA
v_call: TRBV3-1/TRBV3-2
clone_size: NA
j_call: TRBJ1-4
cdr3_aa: CASSQGQGRGEKLFF
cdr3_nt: TGTGCCAGCAGCCAAGGCCAGGGGCGCGGTGAAAAACTGTTTTTT

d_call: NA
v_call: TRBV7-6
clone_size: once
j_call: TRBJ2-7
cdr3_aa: CASSVAGTYEQYF
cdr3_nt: TGTGCCAGCAGCGTAGCCGGTACCTACGAGCAGTACTTC

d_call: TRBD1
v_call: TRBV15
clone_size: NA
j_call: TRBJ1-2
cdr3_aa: CATSRAFWGQGANYGYTF
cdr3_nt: TGTGCCACCAGCAGAGCGTTTTGGGGACAGGGGGCTAACTATGGCTACACCTTC

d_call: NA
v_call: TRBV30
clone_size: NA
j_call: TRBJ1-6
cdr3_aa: CAWSPGDPLHF
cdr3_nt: TGTGCCTGGAGCCCGGGGGACCCCCTCCACTTT

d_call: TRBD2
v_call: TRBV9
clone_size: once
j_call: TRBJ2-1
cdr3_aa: CASARTSGDNEQFF
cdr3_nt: TGTGCCAGCGCGCGGACTAGCGGGGACAATGAGCAGTTCTTC

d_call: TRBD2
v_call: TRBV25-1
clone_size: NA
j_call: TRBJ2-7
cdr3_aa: CASSEFTSGDYEQYF
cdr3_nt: TGTGCCAGCAGTGAATTTACTAGCGGGGACTACGAGCAGTACTTC

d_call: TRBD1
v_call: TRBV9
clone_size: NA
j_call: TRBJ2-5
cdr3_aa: CASSVVRGTGQETQYF
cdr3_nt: TGTGCCAGCAGCGTAGTTAGAGGGACAGGTCAAGAGACCCAGTACTTC

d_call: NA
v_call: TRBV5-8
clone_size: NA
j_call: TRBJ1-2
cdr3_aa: CASSQGPEPYGYTF
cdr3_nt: TGTGCCAGCAGCCAGGGTCCGGAACCCTATGGCTACACCTTC

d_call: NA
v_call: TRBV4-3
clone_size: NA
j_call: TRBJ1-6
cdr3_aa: CASSQERRGPPLHF
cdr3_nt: TGCGCCAGCAGCCAAGAGCGTAGGGGTCCACCCCTCCACTTT

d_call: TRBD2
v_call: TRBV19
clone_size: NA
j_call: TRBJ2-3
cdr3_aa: CASSRSSGETDTQYF
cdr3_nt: TGTGCCAGTAGTCGGTCTAGCGGGGAGACAGATACGCAGTATTTT

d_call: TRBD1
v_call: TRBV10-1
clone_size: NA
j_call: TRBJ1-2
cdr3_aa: CASSPGTGFSYGYTF
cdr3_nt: TGCGCCAGCAGTCCCGGGACAGGGTTTTCCTATGGCTACACCTTC

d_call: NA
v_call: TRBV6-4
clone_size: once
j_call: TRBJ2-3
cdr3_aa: CAGAIRAGTDTQYF
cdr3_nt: TGTGCCGGCGCCATCCGGGCGGGGACAGATACGCAGTATTTT

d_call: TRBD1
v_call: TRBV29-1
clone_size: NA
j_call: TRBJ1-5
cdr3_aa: CSVQWGDRGLGSNQPQHF
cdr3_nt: TGCAGCGTTCAGTGGGGGGACAGGGGGTTAGGTAGCAATCAGCCCCAGCATTTT

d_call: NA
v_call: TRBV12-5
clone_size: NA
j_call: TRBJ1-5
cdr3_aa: CASGLGSGNQPQHF
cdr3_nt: TGTGCTAGTGGTTTGGGTAGTGGCAATCAGCCCCAGCATTTT

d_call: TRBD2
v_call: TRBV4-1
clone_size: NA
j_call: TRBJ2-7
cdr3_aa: CASSQELGGAYEQYF
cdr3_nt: TGCGCCAGCAGCCAAGAACTCGGGGGGGCCTACGAGCAGTACTTC

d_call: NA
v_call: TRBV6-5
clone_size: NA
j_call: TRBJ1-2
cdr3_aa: CASRETAAYGYTF
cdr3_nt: TGTGCCAGCAGGGAGACAGCCGCCTATGGCTACACCTTC

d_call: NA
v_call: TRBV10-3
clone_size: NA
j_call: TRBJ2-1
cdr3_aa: CAISGTAGHEQFF
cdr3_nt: TGTGCCATCAGCGGGACCGCGGGGCATGAGCAGTTCTTC

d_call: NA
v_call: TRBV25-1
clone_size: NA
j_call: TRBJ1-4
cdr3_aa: CAVGDLKNLFF
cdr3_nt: TGTGCAGTAGGAGACCTGAAAAACCTGTTTTTT

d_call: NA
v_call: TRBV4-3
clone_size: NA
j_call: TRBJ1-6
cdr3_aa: CASSRVTAGNSPLHF
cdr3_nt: TGCGCCAGCAGCCGCGTTACAGCGGGGAATTCACCCCTCCACTTT

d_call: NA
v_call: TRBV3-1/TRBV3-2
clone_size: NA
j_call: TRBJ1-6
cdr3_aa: CASSQGLRAGSPLHF
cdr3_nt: TGTGCCAGCAGCCAAGGACTCAGGGCTGGTTCACCCCTCCACTTT

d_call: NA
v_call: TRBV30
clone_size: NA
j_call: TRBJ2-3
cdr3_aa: CAWSVSGLNTQYF
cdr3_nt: TGTGCCTGGAGTGTAAGCGGGCTAAATACGCAGTATTTT

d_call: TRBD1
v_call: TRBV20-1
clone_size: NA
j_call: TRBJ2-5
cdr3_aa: CSASLGTVQETQYF
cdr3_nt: TGCAGTGCTAGTTTGGGGACAGTTCAAGAGACCCAGTACTTC

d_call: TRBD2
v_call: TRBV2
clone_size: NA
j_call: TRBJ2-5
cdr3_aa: CASSAVAGGGETQYF
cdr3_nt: TGTGCCAGCAGTGCCGTTGCGGGGGGCGGGGAGACCCAGTACTTC

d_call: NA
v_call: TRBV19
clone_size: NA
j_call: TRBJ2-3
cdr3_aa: CASRRRAGDTDTQYF
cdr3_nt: TGTGCCAGTAGACGCCGCGCTGGAGACACAGATACGCAGTATTTT

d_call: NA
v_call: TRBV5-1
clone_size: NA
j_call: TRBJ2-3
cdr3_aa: CASSLAGAGTREADTQYF
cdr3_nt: TGCGCCAGCAGCTTGGCGGGGGCCGGGACCCGGGAGGCAGATACGCAGTATTTT

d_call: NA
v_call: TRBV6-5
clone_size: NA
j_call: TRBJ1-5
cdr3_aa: CASSYLGLNQPQHF
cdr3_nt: TGTGCCAGCAGTTACTTGGGACTTAATCAGCCCCAGCATTTT

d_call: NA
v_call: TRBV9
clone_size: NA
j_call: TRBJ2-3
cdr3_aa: CASSGGQGGSDTQYF
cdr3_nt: TGTGCCAGCAGCGGGGGCCAGGGAGGCTCGGATACGCAGTATTTT

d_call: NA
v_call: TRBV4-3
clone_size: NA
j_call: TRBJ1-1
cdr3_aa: CASTFTVMNTEAFF
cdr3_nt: TGCGCCAGCACTTTTACAGTGATGAACACTGAAGCTTTCTTT

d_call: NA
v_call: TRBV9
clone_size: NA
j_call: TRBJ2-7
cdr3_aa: CASSPGQHHYEQYF
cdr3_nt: TGTGCCAGCAGCCCGGGACAACACCACTACGAGCAGTACTTC

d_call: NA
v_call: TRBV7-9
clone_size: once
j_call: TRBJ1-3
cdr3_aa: CASSLYPGGPSSGNTIYF
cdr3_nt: TGTGCCAGCAGCTTATATCCGGGCGGGCCAAGCTCTGGAAACACCATATATTTT

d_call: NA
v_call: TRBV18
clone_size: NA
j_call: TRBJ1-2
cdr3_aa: CASSPSGEERGYTF
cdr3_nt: TGTGCCAGCTCACCTTCCGGGGAAGAGAGAGGCTACACCTTC